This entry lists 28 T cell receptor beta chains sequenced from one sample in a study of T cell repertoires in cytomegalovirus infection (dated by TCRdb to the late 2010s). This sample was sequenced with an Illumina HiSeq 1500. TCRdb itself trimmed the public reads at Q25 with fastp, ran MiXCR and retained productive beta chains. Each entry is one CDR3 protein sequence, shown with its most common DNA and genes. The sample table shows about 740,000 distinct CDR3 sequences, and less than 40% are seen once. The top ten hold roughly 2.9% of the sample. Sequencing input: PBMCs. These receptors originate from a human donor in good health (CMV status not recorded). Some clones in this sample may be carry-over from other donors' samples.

CDR3 in amino acids: CASSSERRARDEKLFF. The DNA of the CDR3 is TGTGCCAGCAGCTCCGAACGGAGGGCGCGGGATGAAAAACTGTTTTTT. The gene calls are TRBV4-2 and TRBJ1-4; D is ambiguous. V was clipped by 5 bases and J by 6 bases, with 19 bases between them. CDR3 length: 16 amino acids. From germline, CDR1 is LGHNA and CDR2 YNFKEQ.

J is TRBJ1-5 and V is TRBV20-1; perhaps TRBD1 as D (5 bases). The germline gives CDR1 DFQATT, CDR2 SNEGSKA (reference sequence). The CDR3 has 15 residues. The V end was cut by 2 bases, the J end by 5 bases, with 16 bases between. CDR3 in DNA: TGCAGTGCTAGAATGGACACTTATCTTCATCAGCCCCAGCATTTT. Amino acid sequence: CSARMDTYLHQPQHF.

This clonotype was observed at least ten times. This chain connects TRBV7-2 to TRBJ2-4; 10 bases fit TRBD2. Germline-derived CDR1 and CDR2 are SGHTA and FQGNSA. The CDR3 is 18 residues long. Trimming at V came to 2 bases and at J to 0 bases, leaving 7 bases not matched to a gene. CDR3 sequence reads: CASSLMLAGALAKNIQYF. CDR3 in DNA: TGTGCCAGCAGCTTAATGCTAGCGGGAGCCTTAGCCAAAAACATTCAGTACTTC.

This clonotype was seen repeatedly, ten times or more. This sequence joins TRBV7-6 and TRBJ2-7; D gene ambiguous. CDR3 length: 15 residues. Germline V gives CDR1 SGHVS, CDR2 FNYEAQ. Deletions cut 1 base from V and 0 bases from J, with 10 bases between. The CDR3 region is CASSLEPTYSYEQYF. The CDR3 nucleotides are TGTGCCAGCAGCTTAGAACCGACCTACTCCTACGAGCAGTACTTC.

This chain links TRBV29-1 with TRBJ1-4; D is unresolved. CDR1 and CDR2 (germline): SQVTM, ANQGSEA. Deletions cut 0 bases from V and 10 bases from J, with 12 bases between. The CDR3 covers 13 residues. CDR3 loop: CSVEDTVQTKLFF. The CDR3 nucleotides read TGCAGCGTTGAAGACACAGTGCAGACAAAACTGTTTTTT.

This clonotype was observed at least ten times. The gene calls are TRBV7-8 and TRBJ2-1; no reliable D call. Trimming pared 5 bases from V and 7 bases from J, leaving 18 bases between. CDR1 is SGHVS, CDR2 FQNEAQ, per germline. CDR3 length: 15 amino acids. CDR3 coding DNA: TGTGCCAGCAGCACTGGGTCGGCAATGGGGAATGAGCAGTTCTTC. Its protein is CASSTGSAMGNEQFF.

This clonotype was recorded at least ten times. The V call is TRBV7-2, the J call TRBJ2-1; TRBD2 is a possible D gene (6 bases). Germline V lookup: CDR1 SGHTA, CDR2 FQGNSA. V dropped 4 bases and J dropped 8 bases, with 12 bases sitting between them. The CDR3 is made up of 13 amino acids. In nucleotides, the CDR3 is TGTGCCAGCAGCTCCAGGGAGGTGTATGAGCAGTTCTTC. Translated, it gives CASSSREVYEQFF.

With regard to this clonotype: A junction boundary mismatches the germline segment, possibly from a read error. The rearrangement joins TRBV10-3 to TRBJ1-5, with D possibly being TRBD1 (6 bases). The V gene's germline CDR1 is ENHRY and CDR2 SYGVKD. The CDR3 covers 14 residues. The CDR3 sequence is CASREQGRNQPQHF. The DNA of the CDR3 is TGTGCCAGCAGAGAACAGGGCCGCAATCAACCCCAGCATTTT.

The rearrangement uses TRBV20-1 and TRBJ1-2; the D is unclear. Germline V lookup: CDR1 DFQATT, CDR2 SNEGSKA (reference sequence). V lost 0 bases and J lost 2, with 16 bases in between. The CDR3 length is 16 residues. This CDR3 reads CSARDSPSNLNYGYTF. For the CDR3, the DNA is TGCAGTGCTAGAGATTCCCCCTCGAATCTCAACTATGGCTACACCTTC.

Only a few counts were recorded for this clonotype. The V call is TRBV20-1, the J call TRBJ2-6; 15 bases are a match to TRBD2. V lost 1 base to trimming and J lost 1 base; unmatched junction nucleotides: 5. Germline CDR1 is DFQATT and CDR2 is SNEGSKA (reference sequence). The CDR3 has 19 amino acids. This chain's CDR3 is CSARVGLAGGPSGANVLTF. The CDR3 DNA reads TGCAGTGCTAGAGTTGGACTAGCGGGAGGGCCTTCTGGGGCCAACGTCCTGACTTTC.

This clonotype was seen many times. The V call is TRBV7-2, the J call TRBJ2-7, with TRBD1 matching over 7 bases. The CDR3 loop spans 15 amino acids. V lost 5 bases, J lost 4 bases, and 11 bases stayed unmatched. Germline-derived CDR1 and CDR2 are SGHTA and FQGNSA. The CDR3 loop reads CASSQRGTETYEQYF. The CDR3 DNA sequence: TGTGCCAGCAGCCAAAGAGGGACAGAGACATACGAGCAGTACTTC.

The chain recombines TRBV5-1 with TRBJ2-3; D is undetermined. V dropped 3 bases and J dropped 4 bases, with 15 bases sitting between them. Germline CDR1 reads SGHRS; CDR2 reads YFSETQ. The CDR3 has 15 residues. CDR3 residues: CASSSPASPSDTQYF. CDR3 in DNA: TGCGCCAGCAGCTCTCCGGCCTCACCCTCAGATACGCAGTATTTT. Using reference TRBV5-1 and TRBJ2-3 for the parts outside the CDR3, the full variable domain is KAGVTQTPRYLIKTRGQQVTLSCSPISGHRSVSWYQQTPGQGLQFLFEYFSETQRNKGNFPGRFSGRQFSNSRSEMNVSTLELGDSALYLCASSSPASPSDTQYFGPGTRLTVL.

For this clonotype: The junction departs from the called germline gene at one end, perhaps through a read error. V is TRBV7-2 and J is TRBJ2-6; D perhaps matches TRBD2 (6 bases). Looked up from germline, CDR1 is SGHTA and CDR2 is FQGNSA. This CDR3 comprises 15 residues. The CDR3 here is CASSSGGTGANVPTF. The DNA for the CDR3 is TGTGCCAGCAGCTCTGGGGGGACTGGGGCCAACGTCCCGACTTTC.

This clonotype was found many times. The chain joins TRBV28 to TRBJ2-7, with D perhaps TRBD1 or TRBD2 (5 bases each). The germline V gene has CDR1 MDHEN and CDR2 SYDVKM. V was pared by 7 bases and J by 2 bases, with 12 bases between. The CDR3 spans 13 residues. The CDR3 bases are TGTGCCAGCATGGAGAGGGGCACCTACGAGCAGTACTTC. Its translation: CASMERGTYEQYF. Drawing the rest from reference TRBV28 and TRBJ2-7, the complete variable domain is DVKVTQSSRYLVKRTGEKVFLECVQDMDHENMFWYRQDPGLGLRLIYFSYDVKMKEKGDIPEGYSVSREKKERFSLILESASTNQTSMYLCASMERGTYEQYFGPGTRLTVT.

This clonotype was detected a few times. CDR3 coding DNA: TGTGCCAGCACTGAGACAGGGTGGGACTACGAGCAGTACTTC. Protein product: CASTETGWDYEQYF. V and J are TRBV6-1 and TRBJ2-7, with 7 bases identical to TRBD1. Germline assignment: CDR1 MNHNS and CDR2 SASEGT. Trimming removed 7 bases from V and 3 bases from J; junction bases left unmatched: 9. The CDR3 is made up of 14 amino acids.

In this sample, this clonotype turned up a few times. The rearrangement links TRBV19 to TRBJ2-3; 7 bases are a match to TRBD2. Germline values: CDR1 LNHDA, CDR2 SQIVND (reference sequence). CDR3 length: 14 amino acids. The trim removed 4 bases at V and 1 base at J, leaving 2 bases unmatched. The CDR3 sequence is CASSNAGGTDTQYF. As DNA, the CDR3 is TGTGCCAGTAGTAACGCGGGAGGCACAGATACGCAGTATTTT.

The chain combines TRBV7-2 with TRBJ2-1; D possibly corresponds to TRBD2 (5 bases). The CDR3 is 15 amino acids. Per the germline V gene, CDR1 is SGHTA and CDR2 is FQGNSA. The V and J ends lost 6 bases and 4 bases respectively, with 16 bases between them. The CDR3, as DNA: TGTGCCAGCAGTTACCGTCAGAGAGGGTACAATGAGCAGTTCTTC. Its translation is CASSYRQRGYNEQFF.

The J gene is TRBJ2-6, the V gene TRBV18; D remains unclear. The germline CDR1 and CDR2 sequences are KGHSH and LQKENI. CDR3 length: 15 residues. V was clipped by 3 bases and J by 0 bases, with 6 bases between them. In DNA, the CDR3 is TGTGCCAGCTCACCTTCGAGCTCTGGGGCCAACGTCCTGACTTTC. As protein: CASSPSSSGANVLTF.

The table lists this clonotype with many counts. This chain's CDR3 is CASSFRTGGNEKLFF. The CDR3 DNA sequence: TGTGCCAGCAGCTTTCGGACAGGGGGAAATGAAAAACTGTTTTTT. The J gene is TRBJ1-4, the V gene TRBV7-2; TRBD1 aligns across 10 bases. Trimming cost V 3 bases and J 5 bases; bases outside gene matches: 3. Germline assignment: CDR1 SGHTA and CDR2 FQGNSA. This CDR3 has 15 residues.

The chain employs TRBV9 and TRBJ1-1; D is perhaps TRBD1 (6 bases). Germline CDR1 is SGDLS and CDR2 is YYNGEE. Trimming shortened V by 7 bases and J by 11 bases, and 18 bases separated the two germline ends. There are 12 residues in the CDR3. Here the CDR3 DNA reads TGTGCCAGCGGGGGCGGGGGCTCGGGGGCTTTCTTT. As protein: CASGGGGSGAFF.

The CDR3 sequence is CASSSSRDRVHEQYF. DNA of the CDR3: TGTGCCAGCAGCTCATCCCGGGACAGGGTCCACGAGCAGTACTTC. V usage is TRBV7-3 and J usage is TRBJ2-7, with TRBD1 matching over 9 bases. CDR3 length: 15 amino acids. The ends lost 4 bases at V and 5 bases at J; junction bases unmatched: 9. Germline CDR1 SGHTA, CDR2 FQGTGA.

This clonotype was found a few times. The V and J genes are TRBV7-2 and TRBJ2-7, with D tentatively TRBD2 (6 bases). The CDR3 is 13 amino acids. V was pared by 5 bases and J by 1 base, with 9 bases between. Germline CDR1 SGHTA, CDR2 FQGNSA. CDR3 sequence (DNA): TGTGCCAGCAGCGTGACTAGTTCCTACGAGCAGTACTTC. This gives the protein CASSVTSSYEQYF.

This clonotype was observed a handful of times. The CDR3 protein is CASSQERHKLWNSPLHF. The CDR3 DNA reads as TGTGCCAGCAGCCAAGAAAGGCATAAACTTTGGAATTCACCCCTCCACTTT. The chain couples TRBV4-2 to TRBJ1-6, with D unclear. V lost 0 bases to trimming and J lost 7 bases, with 16 bases between them. Germline-derived CDR1 and CDR2 are LGHNA and YNFKEQ. The CDR3 has 17 amino acids.

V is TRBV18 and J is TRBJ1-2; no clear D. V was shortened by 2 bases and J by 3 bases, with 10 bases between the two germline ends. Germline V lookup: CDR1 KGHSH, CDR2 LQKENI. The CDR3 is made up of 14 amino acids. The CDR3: CASSPERNHYGYTF. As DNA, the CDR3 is TGTGCCAGCTCACCAGAGCGGAACCACTATGGCTACACCTTC.

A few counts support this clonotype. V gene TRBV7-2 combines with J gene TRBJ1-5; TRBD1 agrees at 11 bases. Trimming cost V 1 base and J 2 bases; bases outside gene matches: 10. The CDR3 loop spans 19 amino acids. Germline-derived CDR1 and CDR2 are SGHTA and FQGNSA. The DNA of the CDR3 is TGTGCCAGCAGCTTAGTGGCCGGGACAGGGGGTGTAGGCAATCAGCCCCAGCATTTT. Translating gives CASSLVAGTGGVGNQPQHF.

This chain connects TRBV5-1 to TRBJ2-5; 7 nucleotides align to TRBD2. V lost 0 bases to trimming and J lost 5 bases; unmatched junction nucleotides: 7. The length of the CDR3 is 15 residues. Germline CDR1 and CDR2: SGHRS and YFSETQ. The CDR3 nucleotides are TGCGCCAGCAGCTTGGTGCGGGAGCGAGGGGAGACCCAGTACTTC. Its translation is CASSLVRERGETQYF.

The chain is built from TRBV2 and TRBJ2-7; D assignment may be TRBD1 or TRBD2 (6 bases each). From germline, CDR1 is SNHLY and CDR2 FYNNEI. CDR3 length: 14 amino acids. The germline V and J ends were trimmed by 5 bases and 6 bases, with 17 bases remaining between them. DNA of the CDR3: TGTGCCAGCAGTAAATCCGGGGGCCGGGGCGAGCAGTACTTC. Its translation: CASSKSGGRGEQYF.

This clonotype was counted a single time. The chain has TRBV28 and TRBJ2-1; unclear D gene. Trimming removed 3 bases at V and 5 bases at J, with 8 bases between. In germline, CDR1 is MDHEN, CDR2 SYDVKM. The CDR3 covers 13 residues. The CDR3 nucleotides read TGTGCCAGCAGTTTTGTACAGCACAATGAGCAGTTCTTC. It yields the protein CASSFVQHNEQFF. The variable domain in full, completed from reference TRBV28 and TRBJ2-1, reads DVKVTQSSRYLVKRTGEKVFLECVQDMDHENMFWYRQDPGLGLRLIYFSYDVKMKEKGDIPEGYSVSREKKERFSLILESASTNQTSMYLCASSFVQHNEQFFGPGTRLTVL.